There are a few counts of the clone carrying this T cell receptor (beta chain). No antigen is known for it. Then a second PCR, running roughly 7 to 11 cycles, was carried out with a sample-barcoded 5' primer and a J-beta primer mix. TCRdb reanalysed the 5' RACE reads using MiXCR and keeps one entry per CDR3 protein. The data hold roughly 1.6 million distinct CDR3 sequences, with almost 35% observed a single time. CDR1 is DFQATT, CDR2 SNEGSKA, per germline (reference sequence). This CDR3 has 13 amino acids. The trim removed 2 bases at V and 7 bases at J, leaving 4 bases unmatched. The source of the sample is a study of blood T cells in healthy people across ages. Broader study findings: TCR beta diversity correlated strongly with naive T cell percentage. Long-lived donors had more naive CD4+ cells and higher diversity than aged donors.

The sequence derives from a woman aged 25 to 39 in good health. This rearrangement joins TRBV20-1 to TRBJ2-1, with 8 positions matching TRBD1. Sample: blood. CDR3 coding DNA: TGCAGTGCTAGACCCGGGACAGGTAATGAGCAGTTCTTC. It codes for CSARPGTGNEQFF.